What follows describes a single TCR beta chain. Antigen specificity is unknown. Germline CDR1 and CDR2: LGHNA and YNFKEQ. CDR3 length equals 17 residues. The V gene lost 2 bases and the J gene lost 0 bases, with 14 bases spanning the gap. Sequencing was performed with immunoSEQ multiplex PCR; in TCRdb, only in-frame clones are kept and a portion is missing. The sample contains more than 11,000 clones, over 65% of which appear only once. The data derive from a study of vaccination effects on CD4 cells after COVID-19. Study outcomes and limitations: Convalescent patients in the study were few, and early post-infection timepoints were absent.

Before sequencing, viral peptide pools were used by the ViraFEST assay to expand antigen-specific CD4+ T cells. Culturing for more than eight days preceded CD4+ T cell isolation. Vaccinated participants had no history of SARS-CoV-2 infection and tested negative for nucleocapsid antibodies. Wells containing roughly 1.8 million PBMC each were cultured with 9 to 10 IU/ml IL-2 and 8 to 10 ug/ml peptides. IL-2 medium supplanted half the medium on days 3 and 7. The starting material was CD4+ T cells from PBMCs cultured with HCoV-229E spike peptides, obtained before COVID-19 vaccination. The chain recombines TRBV4-2 with TRBJ1-3; D possibly corresponds to TRBD1 (5 bases). The sequence came from a human donor who received a COVID-19 vaccine. Here the CDR3 DNA reads TGTGCCAGCAGCCAACCACGGGGCCAATACTCTGGAAACACCATATATTTT. Translating it yields CASSQPRGQYSGNTIYF.